This T cell receptor beta chain was sequenced in a study of somatic mutations in cytotoxic T cells in rheumatoid arthritis. Profiling relied on immunoSEQ multiplex PCR, and the TCRdb table lists in-frame clones only, not all of them. The data contain roughly 14,000 clones, 60% to 80% of them seen just once; the ten biggest clones take up less than 20%. The CDR3 loop spans 10 amino acids. Germline values: CDR1 MNHNS, CDR2 SASEGT. This clone appeared once. Its antigen remains unidentified. Study-wide results and caveats: There were about an eighth of the roughly 60 patients in whom the largest CD8+ clone exceeded 20% of CD8+ cells.

Material for sequencing was CD8+ T cells sorted from blood. The chain couples TRBV6-1 to TRBJ2-5; D not resolved. The end of the DNA is better explained by TRBJ2-7, so the J call may be wrong. This clonotype was sampled from an adult with rheumatoid arthritis. The CDR3 here is CASSDYEQYF. The DNA of the CDR3 is TGTGCCAGCAGCGACTACGAGCAGTACTTC.